The present entry profiles one T cell receptor beta chain with its context. The missing conserved phenylalanine or tryptophan at the end of this CDR3 makes a read error likely. The data were taken from a study of identical twins. In TCRdb, the 5' RACE reads were re-called with MiXCR into one record per CDR3 protein. The sample holds around 530,000 distinct CDR3 sequences; over 12% are singletons and the top ten take nearly 0.45%. V dropped 4 bases and J dropped 1 base, with 14 bases sitting between them. The CDR3 is 16 amino acids. Germline CDR1 KGHSH, CDR2 LQKENI. These sequences were also reported in another study, on yellow fever vaccine responses in identical twins.

V and J are TRBV18 and TRBJ2-4; no definite D call. Specimen: CD4+ T cells sorted from blood. The receptor's source is a young woman in good health. The CDR3 spells CASSLAPLWAKNIQYI. CDR3 in DNA: TGTGCCAGCTCACTGGCCCCACTTTGGGCCAAAAACATTCAGTACATC.